These 27 T cell receptor beta chains originate from one sample sequenced in a study of cytomegalovirus exposure and HLA in healthy donors. Researchers ran the PCR with 60 Vbeta and 13 Jbeta primers. The method was immunoSEQ multiplex PCR; TCRdb's version includes in-frame clones alone and lacks a portion of them. The repertoire has 210,000 or so clones, over 75% of them found once; the top ten carry around 2%. What was sequenced was PBMCs. These receptors were taken from a man between 18 and 35 years old in good health and CMV-seronegative.

The chain's CDR3 is CASNIRGTSYEQYF. Written as DNA, the CDR3 is TGTGCCAGCAATATTAGAGGGACTTCCTACGAGCAGTACTTC. This chain links TRBV2 with TRBJ2-7, with D possibly TRBD2 on 6 matching bases. V was pared by 7 bases and J by 1 base, with 14 bases between. Per the germline V gene, CDR1 is SNHLY and CDR2 is FYNNEI. The CDR3 consists of 14 residues.

This rearrangement joins TRBV19 to TRBJ2-3; no clear D. The V gene's germline CDR1 is LNHDA and CDR2 SQIVND (reference sequence). The CDR3 consists of 12 residues. Trimming left V 10 bases short and J 0 bases short, with 8 bases between. CDR3 sequence reads: CATAGSTDTQYF. DNA of the CDR3: TGTGCCACCGCCGGGAGCACAGATACGCAGTATTTT.

The chain joins TRBV6-5 to TRBJ2-7; 11 nucleotides line up with TRBD1. J was trimmed by 5 bases and V by 8 bases; bases with no gene match: 5. The length of the CDR3 is 13 residues. Germline CDR1 is MNHEY and CDR2 is SVGAGI. The CDR3 DNA is TGTGCCAGCGGGACAGGGGGAATCCACGAGCAGTACTTC. This sequence encodes CASGTGGIHEQYF.

This sequence joins TRBV18 and TRBJ2-3, with a possible D match to TRBD1 (6 bases). From germline, CDR1 is KGHSH and CDR2 LQKENI. Deletions cut 1 base from V and 3 bases from J, with 11 bases between. The CDR3 contains 15 residues. CDR3 nucleotides: TGTGCCAGCTCACCACTGTCAGGGGATACAGATACGCAGTATTTT. This encodes CASSPLSGDTDTQYF.

The gene calls are TRBV19 and TRBJ2-7; tentatively, D is TRBD1 (6 bases). This CDR3 is 15 amino acids long. Germline assignment: CDR1 LNHDA and CDR2 SQIVND (reference sequence). V lost 4 bases, J lost 1 base, and 14 bases lay in between. The CDR3 DNA reads TGTGCCAGTAGTAAAGGGGGTCCTAGGTCCTACGAGCAGTACTTC. Translating gives CASSKGGPRSYEQYF. Looking up the rest from reference TRBV19 and TRBJ2-7 gives the full variable domain: DGGITQSPKYLFRKEGQNVTLSCEQNLNHDAMYWYRQDPGQGLRLIYYSQIVNDFQKGDIAEGYSVSREKKESFPLTVTSAQKNPTAFYLCASSKGGPRSYEQYFGPGTRLTVT.

This clone was observed a handful of times. The chain is built from TRBV5-1 and TRBJ2-5, with 7 bases fitting TRBD1. CDR1 is SGHRS and CDR2 is YFSETQ in the germline V gene. The CDR3 covers 13 residues. V was clipped by 4 bases and J by 4 bases; unmatched bases: 4. Here the CDR3 DNA reads TGCGCCAGCAGCGAAGACAGGGTAGAGACCCAGTACTTC. Amino acid sequence: CASSEDRVETQYF.

This chain connects TRBV5-5 to TRBJ1-2, with D perhaps TRBD1 (6 bases). Trimming took 4 bases from V and 5 from J, leaving 9 bases between them. Germline V lookup: CDR1 SGHKS, CDR2 YYEKEE (reference sequence). This CDR3 has 12 residues. The CDR3 DNA sequence: TGTGCCAGCAGCCCCGGGACATATGGCTACACCTTC. It encodes CASSPGTYGYTF.

The chain recombines TRBV28 with TRBJ2-2; TRBD2 agrees at 8 bases. V lost 5 bases to trimming and J lost 0 bases; unmatched junction nucleotides: 5. Germline V gene lookup returns CDR1 MDHEN and CDR2 SYDVKM. This CDR3 comprises 16 residues. The CDR3 region has the DNA TGTGCCAGCAGTATTACTAGCGGCGCGAACACCGGGGAGCTGTTTTTT. This encodes CASSITSGANTGELFF.

The rearrangement links TRBV28 to TRBJ2-5; 13 nucleotides match TRBD2. The germline V gene encodes CDR1 MDHEN and CDR2 SYDVKM. This CDR3 comprises 18 residues. After removal of 4 bases from V and 5 bases from J, the junction contained 13 bases not matched to a gene. The CDR3 nucleotides are TGTGCCAGCAGTTCCCGGGGCGGACTAGCGGGAGTGGGTGAGACCCAGTACTTC. This gives the protein CASSSRGGLAGVGETQYF.

The chain has TRBV27 and TRBJ2-3, with D tentatively TRBD1 (7 bases). The CDR3 sequence is 17 residues long. Germline loops: CDR1 MNHEY, CDR2 SMNVEV (reference sequence). The V end lost 7 bases, the J end lost 4 bases, and 24 bases lay between the germline ends. DNA for the CDR3: TGTGCCAGCAAGGACAGGTCCAGGCGGGGAAGGCCAGATACGCAGTATTTT. It encodes CASKDRSRRGRPDTQYF.

This chain links TRBV29-1 with TRBJ2-1, with a possible D match to TRBD2 (6 bases). The CDR3 contains 14 residues. The germline V gene encodes CDR1 SQVTM and CDR2 ANQGSEA. V was cut by 3 bases and J by 0 bases, with 9 bases left in between. The CDR3 region has the DNA TGCAGCGTTGATGCCGGGGGCTCCTACAATGAGCAGTTCTTC. Protein product: CSVDAGGSYNEQFF.

This clone was seen a few times. The chain employs TRBV9 and TRBJ2-1; the D gene is possibly TRBD1 (5 bases). Trimming left V 4 bases short and J 2 bases short, with 16 bases between. This CDR3 is built from 16 residues. Germline CDR1 and CDR2: SGDLS and YYNGEE. CDR3 protein: CASSPAMGLTYNEQFF. The CDR3 DNA is TGTGCCAGCAGCCCAGCGATGGGGCTAACCTACAATGAGCAGTTCTTC.

The rearrangement links TRBV19 to TRBJ1-1; D not certain. V lost 3 bases and J 3 bases, leaving 5 bases between the germline ends. The V gene's germline CDR1 is LNHDA and CDR2 SQIVND (reference sequence). The CDR3 extends over 12 amino acids. The CDR3 DNA reads as TGTGCCAGTAGTATGCGGGACACTGAAGCTTTCTTT. It encodes CASSMRDTEAFF. The full variable domain, its missing parts supplied by reference TRBV19 and TRBJ1-1, is DGGITQSPKYLFRKEGQNVTLSCEQNLNHDAMYWYRQDPGQGLRLIYYSQIVNDFQKGDIAEGYSVSREKKESFPLTVTSAQKNPTAFYLCASSMRDTEAFFGQGTRLTVV.

DNA for the CDR3: TGTGCCTGGAGTTCCGGGGGGCAGTCCGGGGCCAACGTCCTGACTTTC. The encoded protein is CAWSSGGQSGANVLTF. The J gene is TRBJ2-6, the V gene TRBV30, with D perhaps TRBD2 (7 bases). The V gene's germline CDR1 is GTSNPN and CDR2 SVGIG (reference sequence). The ends were cut back, 2 bases at V and 4 bases at J, with 15 bases in the middle. This CDR3 region has 16 residues.

The chain couples TRBV27 to TRBJ2-3; 11 nucleotides agree with TRBD2. Unmatched junction bases numbered 6, after V lost 3 bases and J lost 4 bases. Germline-derived CDR1 and CDR2 are MNHEY and SMNVEV (reference sequence). The CDR3 sequence is 16 residues long. CDR3 in amino acids: CASSFSGLADADTQYF. CDR3 sequence (DNA): TGTGCCAGCAGTTTTTCGGGACTAGCGGATGCAGATACGCAGTATTTT.

J is TRBJ2-1 and V is TRBV5-1, with D tentatively TRBD2 (6 bases). V lost 4 bases and J 5 bases, leaving 16 bases between the germline ends. This CDR3 comprises 15 residues. CDR1 is SGHRS and CDR2 is YFSETQ in the germline V gene. The CDR3 here is CASSRYSGPNNEQFF. The CDR3 region has the DNA TGCGCCAGCAGCCGTTATAGCGGACCGAACAATGAGCAGTTCTTC. The whole variable domain, remainder taken from reference TRBV5-1 and TRBJ2-1, is KAGVTQTPRYLIKTRGQQVTLSCSPISGHRSVSWYQQTPGQGLQFLFEYFSETQRNKGNFPGRFSGRQFSNSRSEMNVSTLELGDSALYLCASSRYSGPNNEQFFGPGTRLTVL.

V and J are TRBV6-4 and TRBJ2-5; TRBD1 is a possible D gene (6 bases). Germline loops: CDR1 MRHNA, CDR2 SNTAGT. This CDR3 region has 16 residues. Trimming took off 0 bases at V and 0 bases at J, with 11 bases between the two ends. The CDR3 DNA follows: TGTGCCAGCAGTGACTCGGGGGCCCCATACCAAGAGACCCAGTACTTC. It yields the protein CASSDSGAPYQETQYF.

V gene TRBV27 combines with J gene TRBJ2-2; D may be TRBD2 (6 bases). This CDR3 spans 16 amino acids. CDR1 and CDR2 from the germline V gene are MNHEY and SMNVEV (reference sequence). V gave up 4 bases and J gave up 1 base, with 13 bases separating them. CDR3 nucleotides: TGTGCCAGCAGTTGGCAGGTGGAGGGGAACACCGGGGAGCTGTTTTTT. Translating it yields CASSWQVEGNTGELFF.

The chain combines TRBV7-3 with TRBJ1-3; 8 nucleotides line up with TRBD1. The CDR3 has 15 amino acids. The V gene end was trimmed by 2 bases and the J gene end by 4 bases; junction bases not matched to a gene: 4. Germline CDR1 SGHTA, CDR2 FQGTGA. The CDR3, as DNA: TGTGCCAGCAGCTTAGGGACAGGAGCAGGAAACACCATATATTTT. This sequence encodes CASSLGTGAGNTIYF.

The J gene is TRBJ2-7, the V gene TRBV29-1; weak D call: TRBD2 (6 bases). Germline CDR1 SQVTM, CDR2 ANQGSEA. The V gene lost 5 bases and the J gene lost 6 bases, with 14 bases spanning the gap. This CDR3 is built from 12 residues. CDR3 residues: CSVSRDGSEQYF. DNA for the CDR3: TGCAGCGTTTCCCGGGACGGGAGCGAGCAGTACTTC.

The chain has TRBV5-4 and TRBJ2-7; 7 nucleotides match TRBD1. Per the germline V gene, CDR1 is SGHNT and CDR2 is YYREEE (reference sequence). Trimming took 4 bases from V and 1 from J; bases not matched to a gene: 5. This CDR3 is built from 14 residues. The CDR3 DNA follows: TGTGCCAGCAGCCCCCGGGACAGATCCTACGAGCAGTACTTC. Translating gives CASSPRDRSYEQYF.

The chain recombines TRBV15 with TRBJ2-7; maybe TRBD2 (5 bases). The CDR3 length is 15 residues. The V and J ends lost 3 bases and 2 bases respectively, with 14 bases between them. The V gene's germline CDR1 is LNHNV and CDR2 YYDKDF (reference sequence). This chain's CDR3 is CATSSPGSNPYEQYF. The CDR3 region has the DNA TGTGCCACCAGCAGCCCGGGGTCCAACCCCTACGAGCAGTACTTC.

The chain carries TRBV6-5 and TRBJ2-2, with D perhaps matching TRBD2 (7 bases). Germline V CDR1 and CDR2: MNHEY, SVGAGI. The CDR3 totals 15 residues. V was pared by 5 bases and J by 3 bases, with 13 bases between. CDR3 in DNA: TGTGCCAGCAGTCGGGGGGCCATCCACACCGGGGAGCTGTTTTTT. Translation gives CASSRGAIHTGELFF.

This rearrangement joins TRBV6-4 to TRBJ2-7, with 8 bases identical to TRBD1. The CDR3 is made up of 13 amino acids. CDR1 is MRHNA and CDR2 is SNTAGT in the germline V gene. The V and J ends lost 5 bases and 7 bases, in that order; junction bases with no gene match: 7. The CDR3 protein is CASSPQGAGEQYF. The CDR3, as DNA: TGTGCCAGCAGTCCTCAGGGGGCCGGGGAGCAGTACTTC.

The rearrangement links TRBV7-6 to TRBJ2-5, with 7 bases aligning to TRBD2. This CDR3 contains 16 residues. Germline assignment: CDR1 SGHVS and CDR2 FNYEAQ. J lost 4 bases, V lost 2 bases, and 10 bases had no gene match. Written as DNA, the CDR3 is TGTGCCAGCAGCTTACTTCTAGCGGCACTTACAGAGACCCAGTACTTC. As protein: CASSLLLAALTETQYF.

The chain joins TRBV2 to TRBJ1-5, with TRBD1 matching over 10 bases. In germline, CDR1 is SNHLY, CDR2 FYNNEI. V lost 5 bases and J lost 5; bases outside the gene matches: 15. The CDR3 totals 18 residues. The CDR3 spells CASSSLGTGVTGDQPQHF. The CDR3, as DNA: TGTGCCAGCAGTTCCCTAGGGACAGGGGTAACGGGCGATCAGCCCCAGCATTTT.

The V gene is TRBV27, the J gene TRBJ1-5; the match to TRBD1 covers 7 bases. CDR3 size: 15 residues. The trim removed 5 bases at V and 0 bases at J, leaving 4 bases unmatched. Germline V gene lookup returns CDR1 MNHEY and CDR2 SMNVEV (reference sequence). CDR3 protein: CASSPGQVSNQPQHF. DNA of the CDR3: TGTGCCAGCAGTCCTGGACAGGTTAGCAATCAGCCCCAGCATTTT.